This TCR beta chain emerged from a study of T cell repertoires in cytomegalovirus infection. Background on the study: In public TCR beta signatures, there were indications of both CMV infection and matching HLA type.

TCRdb analysed the reads with MiXCR anew, one entry per CDR3 protein. The sample carries under 800,000 distinct CDR3 sequences, about 24% recorded once. Trimming removed 7 bases at V and 10 bases at J, with 17 bases between. The CDR3 spans 13 residues. Of note for this clonotype: Its specificity is not known.

Study results and caveats: Public TCR beta family frequency separated CMV-and-HLA carriers, including in an independent cohort. HLA-C-restricted TCR beta clonotypes specific for CMV led the ex vivo response.

The J gene is TRBJ2-1, the V gene TRBV12-3 or TRBV12-4; maybe TRBD2 (7 bases). Sequencing input: CD8+ T cells from PBMCs. This TCR derives from a human donor in good health (CMV status not recorded). Some clones in this sample may be carry-over from other donors' samples. The CDR3: CASTPRGAGEQFF. The CDR3 bases are TGTGCCAGCACCCCCCGGGGGGCAGGGGAGCAGTTCTTC.